These T cell receptor beta chains were read from a single sample in a study of siplizumab effects on memory and regulatory T cells. This table comes from immunoSEQ multiplex PCR, and its TCRdb copy is limited to in-frame clones, with some not included. Of under 7,500 clones listed, around 70% are singletons. The sequenced sample was effector memory CD8+ T cells sorted from blood. These receptors came from a human donor in good health. CDR3s leave out the opening cysteine and the closing phenylalanine or tryptophan. The order of the fields is CDR3 protein, V gene, J gene.

ASKPPGTSQNEQF,TRBV11-3,TRBJ2-1
ASSVDLAGASVNNEQF,TRBV9,TRBJ2-1
AWSYSVFNYGYT,TRBV30,TRBJ1-2
ASSYKGEREPLH,TRBV6-5,TRBJ1-6
ASRRTGGETDTQY,TRBV28,TRBJ2-3
ASSELGQHLH,TRBV25-1,TRBJ1-6
ASRTANTEAF,TRBV27,TRBJ1-1
ASSLWDVSSYEQY,TRBV14,TRBJ2-7
ASSPKLERPLDTGELF,TRBV11-1,TRBJ2-2
ATSREQGSGANVLT,TRBV15,TRBJ2-6
ASSLSPTGVGEAF,TRBV28,TRBJ1-1
AGQGDVTYEQY,TRBV10-3,TRBJ2-7
ASSQDGVGVKLF,TRBV5-5,TRBJ1-4
ASRHTGGEQF,TRBV7-9,TRBJ2-1
ASRPYQPQH,TRBV27,TRBJ1-5
SVTGDSYEQY,TRBV29-1,TRBJ2-7
ASSFGPLNYEQY,TRBV27,TRBJ2-7
ASNSPVGELF,TRBV6-1,TRBJ2-2
ASTSGTGNYEQY,TRBV5-5,TRBJ2-7
ASSTYYGYT,TRBV5-1,TRBJ1-2
ASSLDGGNWETQY,TRBV7-6,TRBJ2-5
SVEPRGLTHEQF,TRBV29-1,TRBJ2-1
AIREQGVNYGYT,TRBV10-3,TRBJ1-2
ASSLAGTYEQY,TRBV7-2,TRBJ2-7
ASSRPGGKNTEAF,TRBV7-6,TRBJ1-1
ASSVPRASGAGVTDTQY,TRBV9,TRBJ2-3
SVDFGGEQY,TRBV29-1,TRBJ2-7
ASSTNRQSYYNFTDTQY,TRBV19,TRBJ2-3
AWRELAGEVDTQY,TRBV30,TRBJ2-3
ASSINVDLPNEQF,TRBV19,TRBJ2-1
SGVSGGSYEQY,TRBV29-1,TRBJ2-7
ASSVAGTNYGYT,TRBV9,TRBJ1-2
ASSLGAANSPLH,TRBV11-3,TRBJ1-6
ASSGLESHEQF,TRBV9,TRBJ2-1
ASSEGQGALKQY,TRBV7-9,TRBJ2-7
ASSPGQGRDEKLF,TRBV2,TRBJ1-4
ASSLRDSVREGTEAF,TRBV7-2,TRBJ1-1
ASSLGSSTEQF,TRBV13,TRBJ2-1
ASSEEGTSSYNEQF,TRBV6-4,TRBJ2-1
ATSRASDYSGANVLT,TRBV15,TRBJ2-6